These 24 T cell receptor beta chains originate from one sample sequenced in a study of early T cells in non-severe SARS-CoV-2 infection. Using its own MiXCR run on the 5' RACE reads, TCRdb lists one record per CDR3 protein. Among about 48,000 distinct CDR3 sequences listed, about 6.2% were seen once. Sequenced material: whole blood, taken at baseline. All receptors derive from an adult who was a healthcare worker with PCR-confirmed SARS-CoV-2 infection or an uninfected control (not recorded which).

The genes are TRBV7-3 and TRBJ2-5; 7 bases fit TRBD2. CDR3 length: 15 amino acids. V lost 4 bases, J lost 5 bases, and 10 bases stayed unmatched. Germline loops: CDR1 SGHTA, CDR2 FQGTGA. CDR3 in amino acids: CASSSGGSSDETQYF. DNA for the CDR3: TGTGCCAGCAGCTCCGGGGGGTCTAGCGACGAGACCCAGTACTTC.

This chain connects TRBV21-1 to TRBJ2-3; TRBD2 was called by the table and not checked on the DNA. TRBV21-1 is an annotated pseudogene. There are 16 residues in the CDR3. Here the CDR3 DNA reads TGTGCCAGCAGCAACCTAGCGGGAGTTGTTTTAGATACGCAGTATTTT. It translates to CASSNLAGVVLDTQYF.

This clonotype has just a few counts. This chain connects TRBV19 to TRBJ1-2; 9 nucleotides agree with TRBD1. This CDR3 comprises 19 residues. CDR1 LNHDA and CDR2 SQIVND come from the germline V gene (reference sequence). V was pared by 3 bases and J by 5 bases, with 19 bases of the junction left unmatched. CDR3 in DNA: TGTGCCAGTAGTATGATGCCGGGACAGGGTGTCGAGTGGTGGTATGGCTACACCTTC. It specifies CASSMMPGQGVEWWYGYTF.

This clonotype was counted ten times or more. This CDR3 reads CASSPDSGRAGDTQYF. In nucleotides, the CDR3 is TGTGCCAGCAGCCCCGATAGCGGGAGGGCCGGAGATACGCAGTATTTT. This sequence joins TRBV7-2 and TRBJ2-3; TRBD2 matches at 11 bases. There are 16 residues in the CDR3. The ends lost 5 bases at V and 5 bases at J; junction bases unmatched: 9. Germline V gene lookup returns CDR1 SGHTA and CDR2 FQGNSA.

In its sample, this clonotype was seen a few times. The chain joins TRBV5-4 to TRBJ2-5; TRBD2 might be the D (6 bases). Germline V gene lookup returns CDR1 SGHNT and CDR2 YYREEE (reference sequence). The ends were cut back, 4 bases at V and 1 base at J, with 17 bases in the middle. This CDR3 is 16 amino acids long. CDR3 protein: CASSRTQGAGQETQYF. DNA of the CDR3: TGTGCCAGCAGCCGCACCCAGGGAGCGGGCCAAGAGACCCAGTACTTC.

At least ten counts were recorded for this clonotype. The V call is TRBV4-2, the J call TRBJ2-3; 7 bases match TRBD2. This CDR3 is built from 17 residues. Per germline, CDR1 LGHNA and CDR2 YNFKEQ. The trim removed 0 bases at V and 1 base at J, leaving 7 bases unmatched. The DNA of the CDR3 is TGTGCCAGCAGCCAAGAAGGTAGCGGGCTCGGCACAGATACGCAGTATTTT. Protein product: CASSQEGSGLGTDTQYF.

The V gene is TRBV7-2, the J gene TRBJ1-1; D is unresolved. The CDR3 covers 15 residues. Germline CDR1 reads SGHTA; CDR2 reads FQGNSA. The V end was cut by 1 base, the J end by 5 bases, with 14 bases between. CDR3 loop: CASSLDVLRTTEAFF. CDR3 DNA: TGTGCCAGCAGCTTAGACGTATTGAGGACTACTGAAGCTTTCTTT.

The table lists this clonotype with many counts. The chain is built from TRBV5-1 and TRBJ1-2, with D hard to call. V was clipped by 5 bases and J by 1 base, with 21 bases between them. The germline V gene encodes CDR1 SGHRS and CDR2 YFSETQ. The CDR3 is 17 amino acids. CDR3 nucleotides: TGCGCCAGCAGTCCTTCGGGAGTTCCCCACATTAACTATGGCTACACCTTC. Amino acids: CASSPSGVPHINYGYTF.

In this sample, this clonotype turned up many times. The CDR3 coding sequence is TGTGCCAGCAGTTTTTGGGGTATACGAATCAACACTGAAGCTTTCTTT. It codes for CASSFWGIRINTEAFF. The chain joins TRBV6-6 to TRBJ1-1; D not resolved. Germline assignment: CDR1 MNHNY and CDR2 SVGAGI (reference sequence). The CDR3 totals 16 residues. V was trimmed by 4 bases and J by 2 bases, leaving 17 bases between them.

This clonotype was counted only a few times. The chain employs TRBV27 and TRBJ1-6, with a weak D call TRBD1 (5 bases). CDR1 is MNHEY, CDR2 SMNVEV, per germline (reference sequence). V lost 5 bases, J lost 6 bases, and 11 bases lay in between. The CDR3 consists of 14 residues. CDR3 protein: CASSRPGSNSPLHF. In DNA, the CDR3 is TGTGCCAGCAGTAGGCCAGGGAGTAATTCACCCCTCCACTTT.

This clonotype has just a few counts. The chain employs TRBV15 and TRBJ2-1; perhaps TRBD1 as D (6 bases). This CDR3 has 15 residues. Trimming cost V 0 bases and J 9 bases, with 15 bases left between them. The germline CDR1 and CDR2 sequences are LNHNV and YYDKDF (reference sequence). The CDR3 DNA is TGTGCCACCAGCAGAGATCGTCAGGGGAGCGGTGAGCAGTTCTTC. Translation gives CATSRDRQGSGEQFF.

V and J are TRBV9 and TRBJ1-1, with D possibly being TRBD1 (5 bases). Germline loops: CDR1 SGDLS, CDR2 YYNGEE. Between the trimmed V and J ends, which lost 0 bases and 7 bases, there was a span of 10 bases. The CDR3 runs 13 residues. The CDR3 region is CASSVAPGNEAFF. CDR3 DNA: TGTGCCAGCAGCGTAGCTCCAGGGAATGAAGCTTTCTTT.

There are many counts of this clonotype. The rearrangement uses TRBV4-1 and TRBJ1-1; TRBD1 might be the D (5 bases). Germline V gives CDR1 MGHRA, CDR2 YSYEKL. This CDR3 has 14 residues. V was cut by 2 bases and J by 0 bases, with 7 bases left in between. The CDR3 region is CASSQQGVNTEAFF. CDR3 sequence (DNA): TGCGCCAGCAGCCAACAGGGAGTGAACACTGAAGCTTTCTTT.

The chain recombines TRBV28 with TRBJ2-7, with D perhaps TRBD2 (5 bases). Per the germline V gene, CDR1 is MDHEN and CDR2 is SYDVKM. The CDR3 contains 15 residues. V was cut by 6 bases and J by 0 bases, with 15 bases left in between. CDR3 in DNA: TGTGCCAGCAGCCGGCCCCCGGGATACTCCTACGAGCAGTACTTC. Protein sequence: CASSRPPGYSYEQYF. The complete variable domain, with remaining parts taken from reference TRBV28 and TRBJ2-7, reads DVKVTQSSRYLVKRTGEKVFLECVQDMDHENMFWYRQDPGLGLRLIYFSYDVKMKEKGDIPEGYSVSREKKERFSLILESASTNQTSMYLCASSRPPGYSYEQYFGPGTRLTVT.

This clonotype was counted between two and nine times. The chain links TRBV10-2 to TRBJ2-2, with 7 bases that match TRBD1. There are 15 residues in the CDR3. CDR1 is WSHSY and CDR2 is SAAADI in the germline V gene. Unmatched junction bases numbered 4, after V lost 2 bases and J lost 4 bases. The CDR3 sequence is CASSEPTGVTGELFF. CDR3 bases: TGCGCCAGCAGTGAGCCTACAGGGGTCACCGGGGAGCTGTTTTTT.

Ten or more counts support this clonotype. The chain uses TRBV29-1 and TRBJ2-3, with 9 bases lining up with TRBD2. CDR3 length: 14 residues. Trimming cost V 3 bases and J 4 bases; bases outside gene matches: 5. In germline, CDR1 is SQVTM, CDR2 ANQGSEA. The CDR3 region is CSVDSSGTADTQYF. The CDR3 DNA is TGCAGCGTTGATTCTAGCGGGACAGCAGATACGCAGTATTTT.

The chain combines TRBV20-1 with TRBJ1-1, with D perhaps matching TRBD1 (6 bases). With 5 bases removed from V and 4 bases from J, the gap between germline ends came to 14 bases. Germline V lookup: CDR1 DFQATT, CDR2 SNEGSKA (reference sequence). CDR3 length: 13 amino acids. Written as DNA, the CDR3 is TGCAGTGCTCCTCAAGGGGGAGGCACTGAAGCTTTCTTT. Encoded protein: CSAPQGGGTEAFF.

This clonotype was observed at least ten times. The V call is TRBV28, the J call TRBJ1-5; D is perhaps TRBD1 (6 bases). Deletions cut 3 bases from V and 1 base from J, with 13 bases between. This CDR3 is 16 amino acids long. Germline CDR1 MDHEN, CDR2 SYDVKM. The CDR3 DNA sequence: TGTGCCAGCAGTTTCGCCGGAGGGGGGAGCAATCAGCCCCAGCATTTT. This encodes CASSFAGGGSNQPQHF.

DNA for the CDR3: TGCAGTGCTCGGGGTCGTAACATGAACACTGAAGCTTTCTTT. As protein: CSARGRNMNTEAFF. The V gene is TRBV20-1, the J gene TRBJ1-1; D gene ambiguous. Trimming left V 5 bases short and J 0 bases short, with 13 bases between. CDR1 and CDR2 (germline): DFQATT, SNEGSKA (reference sequence). The CDR3 length is 14 residues.

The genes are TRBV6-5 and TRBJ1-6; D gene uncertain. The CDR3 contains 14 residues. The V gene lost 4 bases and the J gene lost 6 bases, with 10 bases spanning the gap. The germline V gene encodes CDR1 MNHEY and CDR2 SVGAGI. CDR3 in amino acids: CASSLAWGNSPLHF. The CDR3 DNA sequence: TGTGCCAGCAGTTTGGCCTGGGGTAATTCACCCCTCCACTTT.

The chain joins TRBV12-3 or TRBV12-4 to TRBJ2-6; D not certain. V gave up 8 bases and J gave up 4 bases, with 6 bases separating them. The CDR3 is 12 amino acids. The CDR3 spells CASSPGANVLTF. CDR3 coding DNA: TGTGCCAGCTCCCCCGGGGCCAACGTCCTGACTTTC.

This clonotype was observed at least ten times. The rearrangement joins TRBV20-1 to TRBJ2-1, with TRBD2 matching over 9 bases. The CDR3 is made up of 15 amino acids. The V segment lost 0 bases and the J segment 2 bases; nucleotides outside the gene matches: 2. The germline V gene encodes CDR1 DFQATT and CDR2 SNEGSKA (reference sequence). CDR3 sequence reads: CSARDGTSPYNEQFF. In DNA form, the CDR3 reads TGCAGTGCTAGAGATGGGACTAGCCCCTACAATGAGCAGTTCTTC.

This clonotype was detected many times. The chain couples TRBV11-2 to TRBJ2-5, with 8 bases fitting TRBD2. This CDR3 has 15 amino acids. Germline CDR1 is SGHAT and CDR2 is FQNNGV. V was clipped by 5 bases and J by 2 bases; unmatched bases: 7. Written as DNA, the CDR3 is TGTGCCAGCAGCCGGCAGCGGGAGCCTCAAGAGACCCAGTACTTC. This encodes CASSRQREPQETQYF. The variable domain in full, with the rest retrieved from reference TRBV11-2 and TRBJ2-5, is EAGVAQSPRYKIIEKRQSVAFWCNPISGHATLYWYQQILGQGPKLLIQFQNNGVVDDSQLPKDRFSAERLKGVDSTLKIQPAKLEDSAVYLCASSRQREPQETQYFGPGTRLLVL.

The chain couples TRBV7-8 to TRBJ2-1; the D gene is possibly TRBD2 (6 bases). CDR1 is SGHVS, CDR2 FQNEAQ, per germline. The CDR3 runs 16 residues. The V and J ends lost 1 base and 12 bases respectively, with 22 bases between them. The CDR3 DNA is TGTGCCAGCAGCTTAGAAGGAGGGGCCCACGACTTGGGGCAGTTCTTC. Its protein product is CASSLEGGAHDLGQFF.